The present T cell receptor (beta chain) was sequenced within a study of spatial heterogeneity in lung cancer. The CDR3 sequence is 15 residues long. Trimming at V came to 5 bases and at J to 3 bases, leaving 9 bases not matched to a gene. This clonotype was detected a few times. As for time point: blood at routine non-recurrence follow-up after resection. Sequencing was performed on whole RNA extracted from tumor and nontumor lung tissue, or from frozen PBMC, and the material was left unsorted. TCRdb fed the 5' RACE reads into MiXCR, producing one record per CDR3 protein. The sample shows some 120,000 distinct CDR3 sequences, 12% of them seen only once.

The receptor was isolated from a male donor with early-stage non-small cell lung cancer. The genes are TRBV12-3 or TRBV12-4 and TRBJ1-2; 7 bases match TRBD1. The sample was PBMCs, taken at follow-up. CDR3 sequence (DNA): TGTGCCAGCAGTGCTGACCCGACAGGGTACTATGGCTACACCTTC. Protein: CASSADPTGYYGYTF.